What follows is one TCR beta chain and its context. Measured with immunoSEQ multiplex PCR; TCRdb has only the in-frame clones, and not every one. Seen here are 550,000 to 700,000 clones, about three quarters observed once, and the top ten hold around 1.8%. This sample stems from a study of shared clonotypes between healthy human individuals. Looked up from germline, CDR1 is KGHSH and CDR2 is LQKENI. The CDR3 has 14 residues. Deletions cut 5 bases from V and 2 bases from J, with 12 bases between. V gene TRBV18 combines with J gene TRBJ2-5; weak D call: TRBD1 (6 bases). This clonotype originated in a woman under 40 in good health. The sample comprised memory CD4+ T cells sorted from blood. Sample subset: CD45RA-negative fraction. CDR3 residues: CASSSTGYQETQYF. The CDR3 nucleotides read TGTGCCAGCTCATCTACAGGGTATCAAGAGACCCAGTACTTC.